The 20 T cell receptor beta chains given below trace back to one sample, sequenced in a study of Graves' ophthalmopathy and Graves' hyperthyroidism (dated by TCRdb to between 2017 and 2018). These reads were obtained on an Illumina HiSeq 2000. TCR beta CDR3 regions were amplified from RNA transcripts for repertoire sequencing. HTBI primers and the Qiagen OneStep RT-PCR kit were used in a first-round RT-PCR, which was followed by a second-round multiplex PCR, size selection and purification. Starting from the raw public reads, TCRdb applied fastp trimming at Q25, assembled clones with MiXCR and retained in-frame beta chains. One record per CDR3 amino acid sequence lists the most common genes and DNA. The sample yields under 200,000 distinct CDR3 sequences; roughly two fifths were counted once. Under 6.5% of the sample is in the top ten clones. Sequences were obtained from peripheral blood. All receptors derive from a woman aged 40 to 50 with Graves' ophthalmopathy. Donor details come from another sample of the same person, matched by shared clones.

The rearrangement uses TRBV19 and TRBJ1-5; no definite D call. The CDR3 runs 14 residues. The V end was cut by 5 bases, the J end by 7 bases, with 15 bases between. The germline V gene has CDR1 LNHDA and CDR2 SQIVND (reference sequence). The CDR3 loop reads CASSESTPTQPQHF. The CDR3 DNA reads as TGTGCCAGTAGTGAAAGCACTCCGACCCAGCCCCAGCATTTT.

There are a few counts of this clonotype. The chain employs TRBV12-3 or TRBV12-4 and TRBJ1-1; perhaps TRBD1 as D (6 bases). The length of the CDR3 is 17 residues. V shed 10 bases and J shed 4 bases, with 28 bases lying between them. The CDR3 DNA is TGTGCCATTAAGGGGGTCGGCACCGGGGAGTGGGGCACTGAAGCTTTCTTT. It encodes CAIKGVGTGEWGTEAFF.

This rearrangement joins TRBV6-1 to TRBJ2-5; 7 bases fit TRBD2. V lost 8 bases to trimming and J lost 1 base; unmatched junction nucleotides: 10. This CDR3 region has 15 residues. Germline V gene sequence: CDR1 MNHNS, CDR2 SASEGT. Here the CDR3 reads CASRRGLEGQETQYF. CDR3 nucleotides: TGTGCCAGCCGGCGGGGGTTAGAGGGCCAAGAGACCCAGTACTTC.

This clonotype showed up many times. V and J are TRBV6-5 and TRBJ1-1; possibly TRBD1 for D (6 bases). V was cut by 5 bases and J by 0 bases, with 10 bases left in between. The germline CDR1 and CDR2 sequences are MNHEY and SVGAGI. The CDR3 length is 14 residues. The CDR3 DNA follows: TGTGCCAGCAGTACGACAGGTTTGAACACTGAAGCTTTCTTT. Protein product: CASSTTGLNTEAFF.

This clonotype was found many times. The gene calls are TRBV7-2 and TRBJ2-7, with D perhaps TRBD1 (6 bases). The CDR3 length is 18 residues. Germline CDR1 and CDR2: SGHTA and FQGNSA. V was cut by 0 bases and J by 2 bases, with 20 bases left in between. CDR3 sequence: CASSLAGWMDSATYEQYF. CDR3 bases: TGTGCCAGCAGCTTAGCGGGTTGGATGGACAGTGCCACCTACGAGCAGTACTTC.

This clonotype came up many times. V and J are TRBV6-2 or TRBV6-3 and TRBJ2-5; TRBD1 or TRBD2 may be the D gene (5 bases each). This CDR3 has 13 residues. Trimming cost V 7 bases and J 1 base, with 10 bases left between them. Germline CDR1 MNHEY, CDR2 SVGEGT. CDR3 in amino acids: CASTRDPQETQYF. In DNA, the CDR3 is TGTGCCAGCACCAGGGACCCCCAAGAGACCCAGTACTTC.

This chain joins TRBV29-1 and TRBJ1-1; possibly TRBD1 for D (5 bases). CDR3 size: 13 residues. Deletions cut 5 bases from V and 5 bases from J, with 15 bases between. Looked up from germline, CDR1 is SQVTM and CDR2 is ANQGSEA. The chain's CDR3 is CSVSRELGTEAFF. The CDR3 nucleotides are TGCAGCGTTTCCAGGGAATTGGGAACTGAAGCTTTCTTT.

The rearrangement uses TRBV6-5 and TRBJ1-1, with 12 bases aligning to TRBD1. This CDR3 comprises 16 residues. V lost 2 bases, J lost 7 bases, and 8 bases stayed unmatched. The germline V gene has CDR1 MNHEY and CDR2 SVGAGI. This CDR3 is CASSYGTGGAYIEAFF. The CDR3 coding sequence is TGTGCCAGCAGTTACGGGACAGGGGGCGCTTATATTGAAGCTTTCTTT.

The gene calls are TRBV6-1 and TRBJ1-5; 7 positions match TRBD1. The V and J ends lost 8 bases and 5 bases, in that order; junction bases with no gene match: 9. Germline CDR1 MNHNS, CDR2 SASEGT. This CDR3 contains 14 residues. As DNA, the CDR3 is TGTGCCAGCGCAACAGGGGCGACCTATCAGCCCCAGCATTTT. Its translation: CASATGATYQPQHF.

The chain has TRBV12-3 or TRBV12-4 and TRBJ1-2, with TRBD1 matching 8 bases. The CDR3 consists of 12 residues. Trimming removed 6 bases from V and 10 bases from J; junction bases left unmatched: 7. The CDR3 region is CASSPPDRAYTF. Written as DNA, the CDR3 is TGTGCCAGCAGCCCCCCGGACAGGGCCTACACCTTC.

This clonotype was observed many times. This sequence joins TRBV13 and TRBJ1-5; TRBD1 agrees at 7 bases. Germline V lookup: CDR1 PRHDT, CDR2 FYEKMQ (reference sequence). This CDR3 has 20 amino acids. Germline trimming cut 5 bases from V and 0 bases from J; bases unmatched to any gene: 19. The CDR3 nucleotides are TGTGCCAGCAGCGACCCATACTTTCAGGGGGGGGCGAATAGCAATCAGCCCCAGCATTTT. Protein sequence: CASSDPYFQGGANSNQPQHF.

In DNA form, the CDR3 reads TGTGCCAGCAGTTCCAGGGGGGGCGGGGAGACCCAGTACTTC. It codes for CASSSRGGGETQYF. The V gene is TRBV6-5, the J gene TRBJ2-5; the D gene could be TRBD1 or TRBD2 (7 bases each). This CDR3 is 14 amino acids long. Germline V gives CDR1 MNHEY, CDR2 SVGAGI. Trimming took off 4 bases at V and 5 bases at J, with 14 bases between the two ends.

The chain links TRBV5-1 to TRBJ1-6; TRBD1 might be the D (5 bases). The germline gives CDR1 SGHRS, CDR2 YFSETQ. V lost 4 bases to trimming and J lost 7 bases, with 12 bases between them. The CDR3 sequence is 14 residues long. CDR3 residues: CASSRRDQNSPLHF. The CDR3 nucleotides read TGCGCCAGCAGCCGCCGGGACCAGAATTCACCCCTCCACTTT.

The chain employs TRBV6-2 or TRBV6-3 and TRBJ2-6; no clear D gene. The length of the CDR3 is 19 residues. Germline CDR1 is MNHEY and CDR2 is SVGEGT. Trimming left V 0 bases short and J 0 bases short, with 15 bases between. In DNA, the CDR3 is TGTGCCAGCAGTTACTCCTCGGCACGGATTAGCTCTGGGGCCAACGTCCTGACTTTC. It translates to CASSYSSARISSGANVLTF.

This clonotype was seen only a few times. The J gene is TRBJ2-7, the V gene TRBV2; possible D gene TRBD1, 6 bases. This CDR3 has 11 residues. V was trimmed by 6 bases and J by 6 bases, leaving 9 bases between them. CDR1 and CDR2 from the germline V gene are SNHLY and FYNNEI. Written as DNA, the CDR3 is TGTGCCAGCAGAGCAGGGGTCGAGCAGTACTTC. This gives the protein CASRAGVEQYF.

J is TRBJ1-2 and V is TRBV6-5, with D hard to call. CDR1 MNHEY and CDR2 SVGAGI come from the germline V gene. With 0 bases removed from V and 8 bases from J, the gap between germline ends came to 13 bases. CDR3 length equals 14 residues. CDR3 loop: CASSYSPTSRGYTF. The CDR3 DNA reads TGTGCCAGCAGTTACTCCCCGACTTCTCGGGGCTACACCTTC.

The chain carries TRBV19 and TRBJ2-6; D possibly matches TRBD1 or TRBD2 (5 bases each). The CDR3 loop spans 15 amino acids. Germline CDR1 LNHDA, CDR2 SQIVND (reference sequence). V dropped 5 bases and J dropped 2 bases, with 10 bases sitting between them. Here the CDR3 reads CASSPRGAGANVLTF. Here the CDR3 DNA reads TGTGCCAGTAGTCCTCGGGGCGCTGGGGCCAACGTCCTGACTTTC.

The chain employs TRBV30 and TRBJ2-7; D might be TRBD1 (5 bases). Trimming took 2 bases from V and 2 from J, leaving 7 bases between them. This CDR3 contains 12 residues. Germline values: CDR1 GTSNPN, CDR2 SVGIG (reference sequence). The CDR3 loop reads CAWSQGPYEQYF. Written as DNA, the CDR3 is TGTGCCTGGAGTCAGGGCCCCTACGAGCAGTACTTC. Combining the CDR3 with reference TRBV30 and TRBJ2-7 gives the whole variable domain SQTIHQWPATLVQPVGSPLSLECTVEGTSNPNLYWYRQAAGRGLQLLFYSVGIGQISSEVPQNLSASRPQDRQFILSSKKLLLSDSGFYLCAWSQGPYEQYFGPGTRLTVT.

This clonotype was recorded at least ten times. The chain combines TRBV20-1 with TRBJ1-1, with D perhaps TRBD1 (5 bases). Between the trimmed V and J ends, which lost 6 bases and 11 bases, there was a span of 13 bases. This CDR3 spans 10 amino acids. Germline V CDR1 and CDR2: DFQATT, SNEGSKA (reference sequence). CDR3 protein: CSAFKGFAFF. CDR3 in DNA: TGCAGTGCGTTTAAGGGGTTTGCTTTCTTT.

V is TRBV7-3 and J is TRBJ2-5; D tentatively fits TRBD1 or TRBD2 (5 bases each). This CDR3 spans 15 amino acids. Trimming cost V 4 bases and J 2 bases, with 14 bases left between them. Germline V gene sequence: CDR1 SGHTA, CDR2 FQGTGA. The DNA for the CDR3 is TGTGCCAGCAGCTACCACGGGACGGTACAAGAGACCCAGTACTTC. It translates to CASSYHGTVQETQYF.